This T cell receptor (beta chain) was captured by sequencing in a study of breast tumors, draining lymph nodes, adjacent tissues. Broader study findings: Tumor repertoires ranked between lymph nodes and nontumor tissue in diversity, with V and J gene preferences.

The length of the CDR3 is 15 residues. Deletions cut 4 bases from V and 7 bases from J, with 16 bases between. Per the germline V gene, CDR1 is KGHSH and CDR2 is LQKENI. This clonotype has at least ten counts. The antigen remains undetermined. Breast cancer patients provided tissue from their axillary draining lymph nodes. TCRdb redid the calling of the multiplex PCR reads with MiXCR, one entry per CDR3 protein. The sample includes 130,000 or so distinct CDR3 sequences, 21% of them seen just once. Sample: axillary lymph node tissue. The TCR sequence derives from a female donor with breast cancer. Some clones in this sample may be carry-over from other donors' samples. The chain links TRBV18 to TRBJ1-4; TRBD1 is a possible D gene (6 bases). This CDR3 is CASSLSAGAGEKLFF. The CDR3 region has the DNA TGTGCCAGCTCACTCAGCGCAGGGGCGGGTGAAAAACTGTTTTTT.